This T cell receptor (beta chain) derives from a study of cytomegalovirus exposure and HLA in healthy donors. Study results and limitations: Presence/absence analyses treated sequencing depth as roughly uniform across donors. A later analysis found common viral pathogens apparently linked to several of the most significant clusters.

Remarks on this clone: The target antigen is unknown.

This CDR3 region has 14 residues. CDR1 and CDR2 from the germline V gene are MGHDK and SYGVNS. The V gene end was trimmed by 1 base and the J gene end by 7 bases; junction bases not matched to a gene: 5. PCR used 60 Vbeta primers and 13 Jbeta primers. The table came from immunoSEQ multiplex PCR; TCRdb's copy has only in-frame clones and leaves some out. The sample records roughly 180,000 clones, about 77% being singletons. The receptor comes from a man in his thirties or forties in good health and CMV-seronegative. The specimen was PBMCs. The chain joins TRBV25-1 to TRBJ2-7; 9 positions agree with TRBD1. CDR3 sequence reads: CASSEFTGGSEQYF. The CDR3 DNA reads TGTGCCAGCAGTGAATTCACAGGGGGCAGTGAGCAGTACTTC.